This T cell receptor beta chain was sequenced during a study of cytomegalovirus exposure and HLA in healthy donors. Overall study: In an earlier analysis, 90 million to 130 million unique TCR beta sequences were found from some 200 million T cells.

The V segment lost 2 bases and the J segment 1 base; nucleotides outside the gene matches: 9. The CDR3 has 17 residues. Germline loops: CDR1 MNHEY, CDR2 SMNVEV (reference sequence). Notes on the study in general: Some 150 TCR beta chains were listed as cytomegalovirus-associated. Some V segments could not be told apart, so they were left out, TRBV6-2 and TRBV6-3 among them.

A remark on this clone: Its target is not known.

PCR amplification relied on 60 Vbeta primers (plus 13 Jbeta primers). Clones were sequenced by immunoSEQ multiplex PCR, and TCRdb holds only the in-frame ones, with some missing. In the table there are 75,000 to 95,000 clones, under 80% of which are singletons. The receptor was derived from a woman aged 30 to 39 in good health and CMV-seronegative. Sequenced sample: PBMCs. The chain couples TRBV27 to TRBJ1-2, with 8 bases fitting TRBD1. The DNA for the CDR3 is TGTGCCAGCAGTTTAGGAGGGTCGGGACAGGTTAACTATGGCTACACCTTC. Translation gives CASSLGGSGQVNYGYTF.